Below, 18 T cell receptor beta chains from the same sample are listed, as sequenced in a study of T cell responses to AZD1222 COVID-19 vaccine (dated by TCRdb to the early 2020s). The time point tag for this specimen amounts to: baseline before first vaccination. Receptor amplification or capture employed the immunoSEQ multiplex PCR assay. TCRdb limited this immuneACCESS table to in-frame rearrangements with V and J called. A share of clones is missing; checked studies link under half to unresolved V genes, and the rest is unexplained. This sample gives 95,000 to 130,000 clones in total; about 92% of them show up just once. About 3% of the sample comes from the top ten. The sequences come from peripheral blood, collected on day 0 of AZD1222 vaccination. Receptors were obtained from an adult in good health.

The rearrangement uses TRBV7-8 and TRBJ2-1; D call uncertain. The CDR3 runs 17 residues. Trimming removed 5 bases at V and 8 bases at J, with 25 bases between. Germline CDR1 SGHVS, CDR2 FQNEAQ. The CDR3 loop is CASSPDGLSSRGDEQFF. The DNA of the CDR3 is TGTGCCAGCAGCCCCGACGGGTTGTCTTCCCGTGGGGATGAGCAGTTCTTC. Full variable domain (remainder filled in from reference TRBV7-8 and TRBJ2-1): GAGVSQSPRYKVAKRGQDVALRCDPISGHVSLFWYQQALGQGPEFLTYFQNEAQLDKSGLPSDRFFAERPEGSVSTLKIQRTQQEDSAVYLCASSPDGLSSRGDEQFFGPGTRLTVL.

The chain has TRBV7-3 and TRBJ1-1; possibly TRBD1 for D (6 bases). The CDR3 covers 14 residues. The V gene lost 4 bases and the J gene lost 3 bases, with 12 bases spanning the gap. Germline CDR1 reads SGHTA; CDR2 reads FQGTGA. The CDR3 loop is CASSSSGTYTEAFF. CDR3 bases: TGTGCCAGCAGCTCTTCCGGGACATACACTGAAGCTTTCTTT.

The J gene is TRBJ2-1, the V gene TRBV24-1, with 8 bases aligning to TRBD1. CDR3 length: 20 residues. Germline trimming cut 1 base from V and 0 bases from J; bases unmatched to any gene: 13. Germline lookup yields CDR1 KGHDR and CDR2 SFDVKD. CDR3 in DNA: TGTGCCACCAGTGATTTTAAGTTTTCGGGACAGGAGAGCTCCTACAATGAGCAGTTCTTC. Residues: CATSDFKFSGQESSYNEQFF.

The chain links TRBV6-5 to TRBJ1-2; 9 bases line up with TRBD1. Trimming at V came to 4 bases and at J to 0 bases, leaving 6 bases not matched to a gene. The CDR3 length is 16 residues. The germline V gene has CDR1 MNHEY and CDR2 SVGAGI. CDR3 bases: TGTGCCAGCAGTTCGAACAGGGGGCAAGCTAACTATGGCTACACCTTC. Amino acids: CASSSNRGQANYGYTF.

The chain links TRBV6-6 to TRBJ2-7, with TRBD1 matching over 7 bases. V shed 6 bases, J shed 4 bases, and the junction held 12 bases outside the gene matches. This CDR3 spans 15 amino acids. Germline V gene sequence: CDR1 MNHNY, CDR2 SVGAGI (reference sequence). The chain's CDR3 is CASRTSGTAGYEQYF. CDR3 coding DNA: TGTGCCAGCAGGACTTCCGGGACAGCAGGGTACGAGCAGTACTTC.

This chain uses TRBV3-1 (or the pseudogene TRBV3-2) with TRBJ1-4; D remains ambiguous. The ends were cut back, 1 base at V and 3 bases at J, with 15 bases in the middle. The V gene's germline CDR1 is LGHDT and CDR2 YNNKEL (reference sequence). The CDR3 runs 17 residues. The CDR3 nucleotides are TGTGCCAGCAGCCAAGCCTGGCACCGAGCGGCTAATGAAAAACTGTTTTTT. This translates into CASSQAWHRAANEKLFF.

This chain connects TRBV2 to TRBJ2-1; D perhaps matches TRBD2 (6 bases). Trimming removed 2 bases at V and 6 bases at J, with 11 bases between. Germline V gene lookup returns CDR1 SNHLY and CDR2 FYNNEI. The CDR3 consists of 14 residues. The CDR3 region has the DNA TGTGCCAGCAGTGAACGACTAGGCGGCAATGAGCAGTTCTTC. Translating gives CASSERLGGNEQFF.

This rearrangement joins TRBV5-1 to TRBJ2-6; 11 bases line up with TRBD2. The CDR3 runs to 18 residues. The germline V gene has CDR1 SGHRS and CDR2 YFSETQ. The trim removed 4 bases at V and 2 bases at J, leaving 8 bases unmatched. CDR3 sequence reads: CASSPTSGVVPGANVLTF. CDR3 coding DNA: TGCGCCAGCAGCCCGACTAGCGGGGTCGTGCCTGGGGCCAACGTCCTGACTTTC.

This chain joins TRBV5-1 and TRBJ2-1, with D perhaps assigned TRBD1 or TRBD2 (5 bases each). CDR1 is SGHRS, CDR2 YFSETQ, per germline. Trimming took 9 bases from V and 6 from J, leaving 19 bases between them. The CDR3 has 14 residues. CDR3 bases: TGCGCCACCCACCCCCGGGACCCACCCAATGAGCAGTTCTTC. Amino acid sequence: CATHPRDPPNEQFF.

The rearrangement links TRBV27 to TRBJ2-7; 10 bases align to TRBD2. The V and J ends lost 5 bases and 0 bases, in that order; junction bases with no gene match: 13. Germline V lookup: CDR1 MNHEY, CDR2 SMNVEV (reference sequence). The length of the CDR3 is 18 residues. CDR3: CASSPAGLAEGSSYEQYF. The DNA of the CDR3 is TGTGCCAGCAGTCCCGCCGGACTAGCGGAGGGGTCCTCCTACGAGCAGTACTTC.

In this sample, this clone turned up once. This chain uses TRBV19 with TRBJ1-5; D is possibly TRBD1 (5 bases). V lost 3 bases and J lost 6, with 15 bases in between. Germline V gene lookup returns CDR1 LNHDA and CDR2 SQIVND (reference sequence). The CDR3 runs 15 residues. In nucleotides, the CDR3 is TGTGCCAGTAGTATCACGGGGGTGACGAGTCAGCCCCAGCATTTT. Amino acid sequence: CASSITGVTSQPQHF.

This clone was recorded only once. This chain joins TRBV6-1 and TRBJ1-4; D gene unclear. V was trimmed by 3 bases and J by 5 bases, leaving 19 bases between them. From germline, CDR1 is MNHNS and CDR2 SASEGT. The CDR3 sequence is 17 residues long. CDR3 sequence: CASSDPGGQPANEKLFF. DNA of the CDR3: TGTGCCAGCAGTGACCCCGGCGGCCAGCCAGCCAATGAAAAACTGTTTTTT.

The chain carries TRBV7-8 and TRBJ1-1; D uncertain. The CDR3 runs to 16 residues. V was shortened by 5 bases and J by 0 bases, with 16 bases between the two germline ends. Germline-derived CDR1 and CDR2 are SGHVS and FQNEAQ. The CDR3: CASSARRAEVNTEAFF. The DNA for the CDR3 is TGTGCCAGCAGCGCCCGTCGGGCAGAAGTGAACACTGAAGCTTTCTTT.

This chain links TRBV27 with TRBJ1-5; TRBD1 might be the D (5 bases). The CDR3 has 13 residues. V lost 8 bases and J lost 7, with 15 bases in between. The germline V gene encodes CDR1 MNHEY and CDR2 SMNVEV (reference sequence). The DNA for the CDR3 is TGTGCCAGCTCCAGGGAGCGGGGCCAGCCCCAGCATTTT. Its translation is CASSRERGQPQHF.

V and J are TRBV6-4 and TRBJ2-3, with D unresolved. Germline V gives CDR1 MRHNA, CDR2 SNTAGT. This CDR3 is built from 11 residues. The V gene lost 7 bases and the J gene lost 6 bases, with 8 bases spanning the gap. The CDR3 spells CASTKRDTQYF. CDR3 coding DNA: TGTGCCAGCACGAAGAGGGATACGCAGTATTTT.

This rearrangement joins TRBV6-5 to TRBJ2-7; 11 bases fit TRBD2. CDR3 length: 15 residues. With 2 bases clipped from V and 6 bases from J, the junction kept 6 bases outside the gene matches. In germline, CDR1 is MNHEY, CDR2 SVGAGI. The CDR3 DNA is TGTGCCAGCAGTTACCGGCTAGCGGGAGGCCTCGAGCAGTACTTC. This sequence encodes CASSYRLAGGLEQYF.

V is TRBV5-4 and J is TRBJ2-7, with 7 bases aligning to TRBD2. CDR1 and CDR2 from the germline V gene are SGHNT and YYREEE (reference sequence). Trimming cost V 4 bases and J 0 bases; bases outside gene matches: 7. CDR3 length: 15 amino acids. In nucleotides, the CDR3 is TGTGCCAGCAGCCAACAAGCGGGGAGCTCCTACGAGCAGTACTTC. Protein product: CASSQQAGSSYEQYF.

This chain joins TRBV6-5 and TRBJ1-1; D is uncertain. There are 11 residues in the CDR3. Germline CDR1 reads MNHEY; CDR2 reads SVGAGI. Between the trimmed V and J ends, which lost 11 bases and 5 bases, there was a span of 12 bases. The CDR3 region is CAGRGGTEAFF. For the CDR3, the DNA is TGTGCCGGCCGGGGTGGAACTGAAGCTTTCTTT.